This T cell receptor beta chain appears in the sequencing data of a study of T cell responses to AZD1222 COVID-19 vaccine. Looking at the study overall: The analysis combined second doses at about 4 or about 12 weeks. Findings and caveats of the study: Nearly half of the spike-specific TCRs reportedly recognize variant regions that carry no mutations. Clonal diversity was possibly underestimated; the donors were predominantly white British and more often female. Spike-specific TCR depth and breadth grew after two AZD1222 doses.

Sequencing was performed with immunoSEQ multiplex PCR; in TCRdb, only in-frame clones are kept and a portion is missing. The repertoire has some 100,000 clones, approximately 91% of them found once; the top ten carry about a sixth. Note on this clone: Its specificity is unknown.

J was trimmed by 2 bases and V by 0 bases; bases with no gene match: 7. The CDR3 totals 17 residues. CDR1 is MGHRA and CDR2 is YSYEKL in the germline V gene. V gene TRBV4-1 combines with J gene TRBJ2-1; 7 bases align to TRBD2. This TCR derives from an adult in good health. The source material was peripheral blood, sampled on day 0 of AZD1222 vaccination. The CDR3: CASSQDFSGITYNEQFF. The CDR3 DNA sequence: TGCGCCAGCAGCCAAGACTTCAGCGGGATCACCTACAATGAGCAGTTCTTC.